The clone carrying this T cell receptor (beta chain) was observed a single time. V dropped 5 bases and J dropped 9; count of bases not matched to a gene: 6. The germline CDR1 and CDR2 sequences are SEHNR and FQNEAQ (reference sequence). The CDR3 covers 14 residues. These data originate in a study of CD8+CD57+ T cells in acquired aplastic anemia. Study background: Sorted CD4+ and CD8+ cells gave an average of roughly 3.2 ug of DNA.

The patients chosen for sequencing had shown expansion of CD8+CD57+ cells (detected by flow cytometry). Genomic DNA acted as the template from which TCR beta VDJ combination and CDR3 sequence profiling were carried out. TCRdb re-analysed the reads in MiXCR, keeping a single row per CDR3 protein. Of roughly 200,000 distinct CDR3 sequences listed, 55% to 65% are singletons. The V gene is TRBV7-9, the J gene TRBJ2-1; TRBD2 matches 11 bases. This clonotype originated in a human donor with aplastic anemia. The specimen sequenced was sorted CD4+, CD8+, or CD8+CD57+ T cells (not recorded which) from PBMCs. In DNA, the CDR3 is TGTGCCAGCAGCCCCGGGACTAGCGGCGTTGAGCAGTTCTTC. It encodes CASSPGTSGVEQFF. The variable domain in full, completed from reference TRBV7-9 and TRBJ2-1, reads DTGVSQNPRHKITKRGQNVTFRCDPISEHNRLYWYRQTLGQGPEFLTYFQNEAQLEKSRLLSDRFSAERPKGSFSTLEIQRTEQGDSAMYLCASSPGTSGVEQFFGPGTRLTVL.